The clone carrying this T cell receptor (beta chain) was picked up one time. Original analysis: Estimation of nucleated cell counts relied on the amplification of reference gene primers. The repertoire was sequenced with immunoSEQ multiplex PCR; TCRdb's copy has only in-frame clones and lacks some. Clonal size and the V and J genes are those of that table, whereas D and trimming came from the DNA. The table lists 200,000 or so clones, more than 80% of them singletons. Germline assignment: CDR1 SGHNT and CDR2 YYREEE (reference sequence). V lost 3 bases and J lost 0; bases outside the gene matches: 7. This CDR3 has 16 residues. This sample is drawn from a study of blood T cell repertoires in COVID-19. Study as a whole: Whether acute or convalescent, the COVID-19 samples came from the United States, Italy and Spain. The analysed material was cDNA or gDNA that came from T cells, B-cell-depleted T cells, or PBMCs.

This TCR was recovered from a woman aged 80 or over with acute or convalescent COVID-19. The source material was peripheral blood. This chain connects TRBV5-4 to TRBJ2-3; the match to TRBD1 covers 7 bases. This chain's CDR3 is CASSSGTVASTDTQYF. The CDR3 region has the DNA TGTGCCAGCAGCTCAGGGACAGTCGCTAGCACAGATACGCAGTATTTT.